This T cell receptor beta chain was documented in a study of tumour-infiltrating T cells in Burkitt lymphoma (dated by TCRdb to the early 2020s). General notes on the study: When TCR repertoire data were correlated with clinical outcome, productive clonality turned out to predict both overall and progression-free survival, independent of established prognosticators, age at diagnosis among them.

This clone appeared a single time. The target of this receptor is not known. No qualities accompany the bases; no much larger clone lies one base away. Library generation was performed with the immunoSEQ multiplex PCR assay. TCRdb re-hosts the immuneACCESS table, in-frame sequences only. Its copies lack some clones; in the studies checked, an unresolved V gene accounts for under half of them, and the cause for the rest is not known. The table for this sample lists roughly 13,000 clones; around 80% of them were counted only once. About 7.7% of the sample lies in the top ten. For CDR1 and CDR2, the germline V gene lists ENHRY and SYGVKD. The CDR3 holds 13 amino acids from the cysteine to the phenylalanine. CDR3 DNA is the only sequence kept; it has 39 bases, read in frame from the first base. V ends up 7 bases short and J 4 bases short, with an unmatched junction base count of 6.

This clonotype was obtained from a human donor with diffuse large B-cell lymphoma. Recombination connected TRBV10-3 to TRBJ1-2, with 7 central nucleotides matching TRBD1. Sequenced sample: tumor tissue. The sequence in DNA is TGTGCCATCATCGGGCAGGGGGGCTATGGCTACACCTTC. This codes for CAIIGQGGYGYTF.